The rows below give T cell receptor beta chains drawn from one sample of a study of OX40 agonist ivuxolimab in advanced cancers. Some clones are missing from TCRdb's copy, which holds only in-frame ones; the method was immunoSEQ multiplex PCR. The sample carries about 61,000 clones, about 88% recorded once. Sequenced here: CD4+ or CD8+ T cells sorted from blood, sampled in a trial of the OX40 agonist ivuxolimab. Source of these receptors: an adult with an advanced solid tumor such as melanoma, head and neck, liver or kidney cancer. The CDR3 runs from the conserved cysteine through the conserved F or W. Fields, in order: J gene, V gene, CDR3 protein.

J: TRBJ2-5; V: TRBV18; CDR3: CASSQQNQETQYF
J: TRBJ1-1; V: TRBV6-5; CDR3: CASNRAGRQGTEAFF
J: TRBJ1-5; V: TRBV10-3; CDR3: CAISESQYSNQPQHF
J: TRBJ2-1; V: TRBV6-1; CDR3: CASSGWTTTNLNEQFF
J: TRBJ2-2; V: TRBV6-1; CDR3: CASSRDRVTGELFF
J: TRBJ1-1; V: TRBV5-4; CDR3: CASHFHRQRDTEAFF
J: TRBJ2-1; V: TRBV5-4; CDR3: CASSRTSGGAENEQFF
J: TRBJ1-1; V: TRBV29-1; CDR3: CSVMPGGLGTEAFF
J: TRBJ2-2; V: TRBV7-8; CDR3: CASSFPPQGITGELFF
J: TRBJ1-2; V: TRBV10-2; CDR3: CASSVSRQGNGGYTF
J: NA; V: TRBV6-5; CDR3: CASSSRGPGSYEQYF
J: TRBJ2-2; V: TRBV18; CDR3: CASSRPGQKNTGELFF
J: TRBJ2-5; V: TRBV5-8; CDR3: CASSLNRGLSQETQYF
J: TRBJ2-3; V: TRBV2; CDR3: CAHGTDTQYF
J: TRBJ2-7; V: TRBV6-1; CDR3: CASSKMQGAAEQYF